This TCR beta chain was profiled in a study of T cell changes during pregnancy in multiple sclerosis. CDR1 and CDR2 from the germline V gene are SQVTM and ANQGSEA. CDR3 length: 14 residues. V shed 6 bases, J shed 1 base, and the junction held 5 bases outside the gene matches. Assay used: immunoSEQ multiplex PCR; TCRdb lists only in-frame clones, some missing. The sample shows some 120,000 clones, 92% of them seen only once. The sample in question was peripheral blood, obtained in the third trimester of pregnancy. This chain connects TRBV29-1 to TRBJ2-3; 9 bases map to TRBD2. This clonotype was sampled from a female donor with multiple sclerosis, enrolled in a pregnancy study. In nucleotides, the CDR3 is TGCAGCGTGGCTAGCGGGGTGGGCACAGATACGCAGTATTTT. Amino acids: CSVASGVGTDTQYF.